This record looks at one TCR beta chain sequence and its context. Germline lookup yields CDR1 SGHTA and CDR2 FQGNSA. The CDR3 loop spans 17 amino acids. Trimming took 3 bases from V and 3 from J; bases not matched to a gene: 10. Original processing notes: Nucleated cell number was recorded as an estimate derived from reference gene primer amplification. Data came from immunoSEQ multiplex PCR; TCRdb stores just in-frame clones and leaves some out. V and J calls and clone size are copied from that table; D and trimming were computed from the DNA. The table has some 260,000 clones, about 68% seen once. These data come from a study of blood T cell repertoires in COVID-19. Background on the study: COVID-19 samples from acute and convalescent phases originated in the United States, Italy and Spain. PBMCs, B-cell-depleted T cells, or T cells were the source of the cDNA or gDNA that made up the material.

This sequence joins TRBV7-2 and TRBJ2-3; 9 bases fit TRBD2. Sequenced sample: peripheral blood. The receptor's source is a woman over 75 with acute or convalescent COVID-19. In DNA, the CDR3 is TGTGCCAGCAGCTTGGGCCCGCTAGCGGGGTCGACAGATACGCAGTATTTT. It translates to CASSLGPLAGSTDTQYF.